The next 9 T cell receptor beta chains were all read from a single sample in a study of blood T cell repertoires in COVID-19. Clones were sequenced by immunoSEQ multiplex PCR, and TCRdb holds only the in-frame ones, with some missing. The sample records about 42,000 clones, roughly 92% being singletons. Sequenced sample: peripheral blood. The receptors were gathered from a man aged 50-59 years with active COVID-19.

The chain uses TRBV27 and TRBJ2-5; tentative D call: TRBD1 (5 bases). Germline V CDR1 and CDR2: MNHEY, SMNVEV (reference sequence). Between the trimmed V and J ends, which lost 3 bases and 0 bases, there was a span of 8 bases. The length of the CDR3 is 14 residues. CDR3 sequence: CASSFGRDQETQYF. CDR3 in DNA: TGTGCCAGCAGTTTCGGCAGGGACCAAGAGACCCAGTACTTC.

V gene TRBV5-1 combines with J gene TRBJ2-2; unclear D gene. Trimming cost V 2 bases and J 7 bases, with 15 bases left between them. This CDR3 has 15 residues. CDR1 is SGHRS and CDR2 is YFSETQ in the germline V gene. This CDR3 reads CASSFNTGVSGELFF. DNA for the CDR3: TGCGCCAGCAGCTTCAATACCGGAGTGAGCGGGGAGCTGTTTTTT.

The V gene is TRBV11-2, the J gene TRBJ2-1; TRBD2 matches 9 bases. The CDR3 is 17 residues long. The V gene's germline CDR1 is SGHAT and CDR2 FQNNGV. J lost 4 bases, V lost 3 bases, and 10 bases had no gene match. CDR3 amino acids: CASSFIAGGGIYNEQFF. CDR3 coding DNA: TGTGCCAGCAGCTTTATCGCGGGAGGGGGTATTTACAATGAGCAGTTCTTC. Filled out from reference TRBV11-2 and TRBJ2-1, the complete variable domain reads EAGVAQSPRYKIIEKRQSVAFWCNPISGHATLYWYQQILGQGPKLLIQFQNNGVVDDSQLPKDRFSAERLKGVDSTLKIQPAKLEDSAVYLCASSFIAGGGIYNEQFFGPGTRLTVL.

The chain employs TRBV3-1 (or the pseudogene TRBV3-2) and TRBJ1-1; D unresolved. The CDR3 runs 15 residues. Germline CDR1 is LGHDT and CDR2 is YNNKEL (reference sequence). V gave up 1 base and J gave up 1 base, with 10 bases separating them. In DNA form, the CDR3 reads TGTGCCAGCAGCCAAGTTGGAGGAGCGAACACTGAAGCTTTCTTT. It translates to CASSQVGGANTEAFF.

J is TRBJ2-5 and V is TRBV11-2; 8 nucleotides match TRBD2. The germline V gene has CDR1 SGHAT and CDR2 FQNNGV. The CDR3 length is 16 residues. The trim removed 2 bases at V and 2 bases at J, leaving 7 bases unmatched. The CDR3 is CASSLRRGALQETQYF. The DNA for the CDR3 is TGTGCCAGCAGCTTAAGGCGGGGGGCCCTACAAGAGACCCAGTACTTC.

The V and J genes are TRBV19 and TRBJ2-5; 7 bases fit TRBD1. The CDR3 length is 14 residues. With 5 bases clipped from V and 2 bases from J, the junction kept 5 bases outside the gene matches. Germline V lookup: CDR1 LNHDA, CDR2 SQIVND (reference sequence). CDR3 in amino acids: CASSQGEGQETQYF. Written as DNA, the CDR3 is TGTGCCAGTAGTCAGGGGGAAGGACAAGAGACCCAGTACTTC.

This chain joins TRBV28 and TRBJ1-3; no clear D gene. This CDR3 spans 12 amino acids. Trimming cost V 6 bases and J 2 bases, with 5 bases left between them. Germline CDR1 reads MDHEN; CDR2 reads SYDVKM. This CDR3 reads CASSIAGNTIYF. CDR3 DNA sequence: TGTGCCAGCAGCATAGCTGGAAACACCATATATTTT.

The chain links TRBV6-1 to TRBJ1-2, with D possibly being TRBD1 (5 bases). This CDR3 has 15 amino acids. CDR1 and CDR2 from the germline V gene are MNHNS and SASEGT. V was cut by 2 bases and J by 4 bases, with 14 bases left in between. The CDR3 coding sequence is TGTGCCAGCAGTGAAATCGGGGGGAAAGGCTATGGCTACACCTTC. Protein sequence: CASSEIGGKGYGYTF.

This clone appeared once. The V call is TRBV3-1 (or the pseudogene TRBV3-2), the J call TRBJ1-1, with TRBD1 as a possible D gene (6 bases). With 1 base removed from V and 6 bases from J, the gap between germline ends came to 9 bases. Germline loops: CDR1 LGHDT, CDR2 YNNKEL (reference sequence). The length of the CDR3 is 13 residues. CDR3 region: CASSQGGGAEAFF. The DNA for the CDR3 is TGTGCCAGCAGCCAAGGGGGGGGCGCTGAAGCTTTCTTT.